The 25 T cell receptor beta chains reported below all come from one sample, sequenced in a study of identical twins. Via MiXCR, TCRdb re-called the 5' RACE reads, giving one row per CDR3 protein. The sample shows 470,000 or so distinct CDR3 sequences, around 24% of them seen only once. In addition, the sample was reused for a study of T cells expressing NK-cell markers.

The source material was CD4+ T cells sorted from blood. The receptors come from a woman under 30 in good health.

This clonotype was seen a few times. The V gene is TRBV12-3 or TRBV12-4, the J gene TRBJ1-1; 8 bases fit TRBD1. With 3 bases clipped from V and 2 bases from J, the junction kept 5 bases outside the gene matches. This CDR3 is 15 amino acids long. DNA for the CDR3: TGTGCCAGCAGTTTTACCAGGGGGCTTAACACTGAAGCTTTCTTT. This encodes CASSFTRGLNTEAFF.

V and J are TRBV6-1 and TRBJ1-5, with TRBD1 as a possible D gene (6 bases). Germline V gene data show CDR1 as MNHNS and CDR2 as SASEGT. Trimming cost V 6 bases and J 0 bases, with 12 bases left between them. This CDR3 contains 15 residues. Written as DNA, the CDR3 is TGTGCCAGCAGGTCAACAGGGTATAGCAATCAGCCCCAGCATTTT. Protein: CASRSTGYSNQPQHF.

This clonotype showed up just a few times. The J gene is TRBJ1-2, the V gene TRBV5-1, with D possibly being TRBD1 (6 bases). Germline CDR1 and CDR2: SGHRS and YFSETQ. This CDR3 has 14 amino acids. Trimming took 0 bases from V and 8 from J, leaving 14 bases between them. CDR3 in amino acids: CASSLGYRVEGYTF. The CDR3 DNA sequence: TGCGCCAGCAGCTTGGGATACAGGGTCGAAGGCTACACCTTC.

The genes are TRBV5-1 and TRBJ2-1, with D unresolved. Germline CDR1 SGHRS, CDR2 YFSETQ. The CDR3 has 15 amino acids. Trimming removed 4 bases from V and 0 bases from J, with 11 bases in between. This chain's CDR3 is CASSPDTSSYNEQFF. For the CDR3, the DNA is TGCGCCAGCAGCCCCGACACAAGCTCCTACAATGAGCAGTTCTTC.

This clonotype occurred many times. The rearrangement links TRBV29-1 to TRBJ2-5; D remains unclear. Looked up from germline, CDR1 is SQVTM and CDR2 is ANQGSEA. The CDR3 has 10 residues. Between the trimmed V and J ends, which lost 7 bases and 0 bases, there was a span of 3 bases. Written as DNA, the CDR3 is TGCAGCGGGTACCAAGAGACCCAGTACTTC. Protein product: CSGYQETQYF. Variable domain in full (rest from reference TRBV29-1 and TRBJ2-5): SAVISQKPSRDICQRGTSLTIQCQVDSQVTMMFWYRQQPGQSLTLIATANQGSEATYESGFVIDKFPISRPNLTFSTLTVSNMSPEDSSIYLCSGYQETQYFGPGTRLLVL.

J is TRBJ1-3 and V is TRBV28; D call uncertain. The CDR3 is 12 amino acids. Looked up from germline, CDR1 is MDHEN and CDR2 is SYDVKM. The V end was cut by 2 bases, the J end by 5 bases, with 4 bases between. In nucleotides, the CDR3 is TGTGCCAGCAGTTTAACAAGAAACACCATATATTTT. Encoded protein: CASSLTRNTIYF.

The V call is TRBV6-2 or TRBV6-3, the J call TRBJ2-1; D is perhaps TRBD1 or TRBD2 (5 bases each). This CDR3 comprises 17 residues. In germline, CDR1 is MNHEY, CDR2 SVGEGT. V was clipped by 7 bases and J by 0 bases, with 19 bases between them. The chain's CDR3 is CASTGGPLQGSYNEQFF. Here the CDR3 DNA reads TGTGCCAGCACTGGGGGACCGCTTCAGGGCTCCTACAATGAGCAGTTCTTC.

This clonotype was detected many times. V is TRBV11-2 and J is TRBJ2-7; 10 bases are shared with TRBD1. V was pared by 6 bases and J by 0 bases, with 11 bases of the junction left unmatched. Looked up from germline, CDR1 is SGHAT and CDR2 is FQNNGV. The CDR3 has 17 residues. The CDR3 sequence is CASSPSRRDRGSYEQYF. The CDR3 DNA reads as TGTGCCAGCAGTCCTTCCCGCCGGGACAGGGGCTCCTACGAGCAGTACTTC.

The V and J genes are TRBV10-3 and TRBJ2-5, with a tentative D call TRBD1 (6 bases). The CDR3 extends over 15 amino acids. Germline-derived CDR1 and CDR2 are ENHRY and SYGVKD. The ends were cut back, 2 bases at V and 6 bases at J, with 16 bases in the middle. The CDR3 loop reads CAISEGGHAGQTQYF. The CDR3 DNA follows: TGTGCCATCAGTGAGGGGGGCCATGCCGGCCAGACCCAGTACTTC.

The CDR3 DNA sequence: TGTGCCAGCAGTTACTCCGGACAGCCAGGGAGGGAGGGCTACACCTTC. It translates to CASSYSGQPGREGYTF. The V call is TRBV6-5, the J call TRBJ1-2; weak D call: TRBD1 (6 bases). Germline V gene sequence: CDR1 MNHEY, CDR2 SVGAGI. The CDR3 sequence is 16 residues long. Trimming removed 0 bases from V and 8 bases from J, with 19 bases in between.

V gene TRBV5-1 combines with J gene TRBJ2-1; TRBD1 matches 9 bases. The CDR3 consists of 15 residues. CDR1 is SGHRS, CDR2 YFSETQ, per germline. Trimming cost V 4 bases and J 7 bases; bases outside gene matches: 9. The CDR3 DNA sequence: TGCGCCAGCAGCCATAGACAGGGGGAATGGAATGAGCAGTTCTTC. Its translation: CASSHRQGEWNEQFF.

This rearrangement joins TRBV24-1 to TRBJ2-5; D unresolved. The germline gives CDR1 KGHDR, CDR2 SFDVKD. Deletions cut 4 bases from V and 4 bases from J, with 9 bases between. The CDR3 extends over 13 amino acids. The CDR3 region is CATSDPWGETQYF. CDR3 nucleotides: TGTGCCACCAGTGACCCTTGGGGAGAGACCCAGTACTTC.

This rearrangement joins TRBV7-2 to TRBJ2-2; 14 bases are a match to TRBD2. CDR1 SGHTA and CDR2 FQGNSA come from the germline V gene. With V trimmed by 4 bases and J by 7 bases, 8 bases remained unmatched. This CDR3 comprises 17 residues. The CDR3 DNA sequence: TGTGCCAGCAGCTCCCCGGGACTAGCGGGAGCGGGCGGGGAGCTGTTTTTT. Protein sequence: CASSSPGLAGAGGELFF.

The gene calls are TRBV7-9 and TRBJ2-7; 9 bases are shared with TRBD1. Germline V gene lookup returns CDR1 SEHNR and CDR2 FQNEAQ (reference sequence). The CDR3 has 17 amino acids. Losses at the gene ends were 2 bases for V and 5 bases for J; bases not matched to a gene: 13. The CDR3 nucleotides are TGTGCCAGCAGCTTAAGGGGGATTCGGGACAGGGACCACGAGCAGTACTTC. It is translated as CASSLRGIRDRDHEQYF.

This clonotype appeared a single time. This sequence joins TRBV7-9 and TRBJ1-4, with D possibly being TRBD1 (5 bases). Germline assignment: CDR1 SEHNR and CDR2 FQNEAQ (reference sequence). This CDR3 region has 13 residues. Trimming shortened V by 5 bases and J by 8 bases, and 12 bases separated the two germline ends. The CDR3 region is CASSHNGGEKLFF. The CDR3 DNA follows: TGTGCCAGCAGCCATAATGGGGGAGAAAAACTGTTTTTT.

This clonotype was seen a few times. This chain joins TRBV25-1 and TRBJ2-3; 13 positions agree with TRBD2. This CDR3 comprises 16 residues. Germline assignment: CDR1 MGHDK and CDR2 SYGVNS. The junction had 4 bases not matched to a gene; V was cut back by 5 bases and J by 2 bases. CDR3 residues: CASSSGTSGNTDTQYF. In DNA form, the CDR3 reads TGTGCCAGCAGTTCTGGGACTAGCGGGAACACAGATACGCAGTATTTT.

V gene TRBV11-2 combines with J gene TRBJ1-2; maybe TRBD1 (6 bases). The CDR3 sequence is 19 residues long. Germline assignment: CDR1 SGHAT and CDR2 FQNNGV. The V gene lost 4 bases and the J gene lost 0 bases, with 24 bases spanning the gap. As DNA, the CDR3 is TGTGCCAGCAGCTCCCTTAGGGGGGATCTGTTAGGAGCTAACTATGGCTACACCTTC. Protein sequence: CASSSLRGDLLGANYGYTF.

In this sample, this clonotype turned up a few times. The rearrangement joins TRBV15 to TRBJ2-2, with 8 bases identical to TRBD1. With 0 bases clipped from V and 8 bases from J, the junction kept 8 bases outside the gene matches. Germline CDR1 and CDR2: LNHNV and YYDKDF (reference sequence). The CDR3 spans 16 residues. The CDR3 DNA follows: TGTGCCACCAGCAGAGACAGGACAGGGAATGTAGGGGAGCTGTTTTTT. It codes for CATSRDRTGNVGELFF.

This clonotype was recorded a few times. The gene calls are TRBV5-1 and TRBJ2-3, with D tentatively TRBD2 (5 bases). This CDR3 spans 15 amino acids. The V gene's germline CDR1 is SGHRS and CDR2 YFSETQ. The germline V and J ends were trimmed by 1 base and 4 bases, with 13 bases remaining between them. This chain's CDR3 is CASSLPRGGADTQYF. CDR3 in DNA: TGCGCCAGCAGCTTGCCGAGAGGAGGTGCAGATACGCAGTATTTT.

The chain couples TRBV14 to TRBJ2-2; TRBD2 might be the D (6 bases). Per the germline V gene, CDR1 is SGHDN and CDR2 is FVKESK. This CDR3 has 14 amino acids. V lost 0 bases to trimming and J lost 6 bases, with 8 bases between them. The CDR3 is CASSQDRGAGELFF. In DNA form, the CDR3 reads TGTGCCAGCAGCCAAGATCGCGGGGCCGGGGAGCTGTTTTTT.

This clonotype turned up a few times. The V and J genes are TRBV12-3 or TRBV12-4 and TRBJ2-7, with 7 bases fitting TRBD1. CDR3 length: 15 amino acids. V shed 3 bases and J 2 bases; nucleotides not matched to a gene: 7. The DNA of the CDR3 is TGTGCCAGCAGTTTCATCGGCAGGGGGACCTACGAGCAGTACTTC. Its translation is CASSFIGRGTYEQYF.

The sample holds a few counts of this clonotype. V and J are TRBV10-3 and TRBJ2-7, with D uncertain. The V end lost 3 bases, the J end lost 2 bases, and 8 bases lay between the germline ends. In germline, CDR1 is ENHRY, CDR2 SYGVKD. The CDR3 consists of 13 residues. Here the CDR3 reads CAISDGRAYEQYF. The CDR3 nucleotides are TGTGCCATCAGTGACGGACGTGCCTACGAGCAGTACTTC.

The chain uses TRBV20-1 and TRBJ2-1; 8 nucleotides line up with TRBD2. Germline V gene data show CDR1 as DFQATT and CDR2 as SNEGSKA (reference sequence). J was trimmed by 3 bases and V by 3 bases; bases with no gene match: 4. CDR3 length: 14 amino acids. The CDR3 region is CSASPAGVYNEQFF. In DNA form, the CDR3 reads TGCAGTGCTAGCCCAGCGGGAGTCTACAATGAGCAGTTCTTC.

There are a few counts of this clonotype. The chain combines TRBV29-1 with TRBJ2-2; TRBD2 agrees at 7 bases. With V trimmed by 4 bases and J by 0 bases, 5 bases remained unmatched. The CDR3 is 15 residues long. Germline assignment: CDR1 SQVTM and CDR2 ANQGSEA. The CDR3 protein is CSVGGGYANTGELFF. The CDR3 DNA reads as TGCAGCGTTGGGGGGGGATACGCGAACACCGGGGAGCTGTTTTTT.

This clonotype has ten or more counts. The chain recombines TRBV11-2 with TRBJ1-6, with 8 nucleotides matching TRBD1. Germline V gene sequence: CDR1 SGHAT, CDR2 FQNNGV. The CDR3 sequence is 15 residues long. V shed 0 bases, J shed 9 bases, and the junction held 4 bases outside the gene matches. This chain's CDR3 is CASSLEAGGISPLHF. The DNA for the CDR3 is TGTGCCAGCAGCTTAGAGGCAGGGGGCATTTCACCCCTCCACTTT.